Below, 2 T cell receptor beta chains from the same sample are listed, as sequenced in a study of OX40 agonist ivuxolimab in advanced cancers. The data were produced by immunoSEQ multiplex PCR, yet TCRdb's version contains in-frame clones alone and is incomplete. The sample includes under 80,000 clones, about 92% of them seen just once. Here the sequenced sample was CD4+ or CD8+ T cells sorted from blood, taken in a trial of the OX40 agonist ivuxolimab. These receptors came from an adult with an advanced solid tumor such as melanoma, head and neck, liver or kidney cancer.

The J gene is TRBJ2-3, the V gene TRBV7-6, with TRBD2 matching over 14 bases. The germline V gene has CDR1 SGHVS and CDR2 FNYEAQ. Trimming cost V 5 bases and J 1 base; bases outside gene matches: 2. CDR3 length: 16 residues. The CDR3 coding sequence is TGTGCCAGCAGCGGGACTAGCGGGGGCCGCACAGATACGCAGTATTTT. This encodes CASSGTSGGRTDTQYF.

In DNA form, the CDR3 reads TGTGCCAGCAGTTTTGGGACAGGGGGAGTTTACGTGGAGCAGTACTTC. As protein: CASSFGTGGVYVEQYF. This chain connects TRBV7-9 to TRBJ2-7; 11 positions agree with TRBD1. The CDR3 is made up of 16 amino acids. Germline assignment: CDR1 SEHNR and CDR2 FQNEAQ (reference sequence). With 6 bases clipped from V and 7 bases from J, the junction kept 14 bases outside the gene matches. Together with reference TRBV7-9 and TRBJ2-7, the CDR3 gives the full variable domain: DTGVSQNPRHKITKRGQNVTFRCDPISEHNRLYWYRQTLGQGPEFLTYFQNEAQLEKSRLLSDRFSAERPKGSFSTLEIQRTEQGDSAMYLCASSFGTGGVYVEQYFGPGTRLTVT.